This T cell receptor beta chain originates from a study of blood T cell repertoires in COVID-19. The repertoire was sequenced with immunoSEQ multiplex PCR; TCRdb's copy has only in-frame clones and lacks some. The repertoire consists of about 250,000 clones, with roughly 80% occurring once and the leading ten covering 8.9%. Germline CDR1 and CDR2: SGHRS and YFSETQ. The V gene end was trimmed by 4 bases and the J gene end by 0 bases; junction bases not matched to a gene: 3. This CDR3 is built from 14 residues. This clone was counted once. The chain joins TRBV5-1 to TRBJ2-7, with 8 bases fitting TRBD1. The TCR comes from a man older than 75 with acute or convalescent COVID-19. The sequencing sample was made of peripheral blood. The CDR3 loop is CASSPTGVSYEQYF. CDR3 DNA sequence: TGCGCCAGCAGCCCGACAGGGGTCTCCTACGAGCAGTACTTC.